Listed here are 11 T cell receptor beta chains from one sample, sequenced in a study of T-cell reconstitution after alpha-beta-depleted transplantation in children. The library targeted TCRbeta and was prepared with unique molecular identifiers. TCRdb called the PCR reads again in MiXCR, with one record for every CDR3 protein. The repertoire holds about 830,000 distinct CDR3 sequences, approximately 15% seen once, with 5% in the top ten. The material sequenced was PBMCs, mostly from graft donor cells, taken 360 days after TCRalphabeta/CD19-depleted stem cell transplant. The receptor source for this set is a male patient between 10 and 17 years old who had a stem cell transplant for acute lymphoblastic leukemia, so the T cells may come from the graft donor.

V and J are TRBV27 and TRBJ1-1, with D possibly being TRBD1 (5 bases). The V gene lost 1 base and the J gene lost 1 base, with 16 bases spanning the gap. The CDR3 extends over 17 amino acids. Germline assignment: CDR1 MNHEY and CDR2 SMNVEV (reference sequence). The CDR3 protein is CASSLWGIGVGNTEAFF. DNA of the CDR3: TGTGCCAGCAGTTTATGGGGGATCGGGGTGGGGAACACTGAAGCTTTCTTT.

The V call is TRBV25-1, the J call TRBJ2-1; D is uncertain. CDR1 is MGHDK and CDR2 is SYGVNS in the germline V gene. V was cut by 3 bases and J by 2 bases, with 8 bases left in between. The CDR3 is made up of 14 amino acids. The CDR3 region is CASSDWRAYNEQFF. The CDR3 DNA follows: TGTGCCAGCAGTGATTGGCGTGCCTACAATGAGCAGTTCTTC.

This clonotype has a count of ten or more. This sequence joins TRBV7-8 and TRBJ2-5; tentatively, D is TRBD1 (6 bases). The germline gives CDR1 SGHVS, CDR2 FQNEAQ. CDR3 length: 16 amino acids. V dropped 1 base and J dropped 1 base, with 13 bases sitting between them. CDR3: CASSLVRGDTQETQYF. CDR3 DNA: TGTGCCAGCAGCTTAGTTCGAGGGGACACCCAAGAGACCCAGTACTTC.

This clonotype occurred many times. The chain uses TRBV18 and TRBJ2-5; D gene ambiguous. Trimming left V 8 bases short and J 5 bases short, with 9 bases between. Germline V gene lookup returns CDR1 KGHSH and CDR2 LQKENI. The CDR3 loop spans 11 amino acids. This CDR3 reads CASSPSETQYF. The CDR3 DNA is TGTGCCAGCAGCCCTTCGGAGACCCAGTACTTC. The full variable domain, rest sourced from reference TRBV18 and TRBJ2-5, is NAGVMQNPRHLVRRRGQEARLRCSPMKGHSHVYWYRQLPEEGLKFMVYLQKENIIDESGMPKERFSAEFPKEGPSILRIQQVVRGDSAAYFCASSPSETQYFGPGTRLLVL.

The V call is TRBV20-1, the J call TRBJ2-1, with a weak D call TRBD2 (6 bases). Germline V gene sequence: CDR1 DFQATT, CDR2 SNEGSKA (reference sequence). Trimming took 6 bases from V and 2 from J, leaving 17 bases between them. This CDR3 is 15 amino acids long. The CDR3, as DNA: TGCAGTGCCGCATTACAGCGGGCTGCCTACAATGAGCAGTTCTTC. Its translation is CSAALQRAAYNEQFF.

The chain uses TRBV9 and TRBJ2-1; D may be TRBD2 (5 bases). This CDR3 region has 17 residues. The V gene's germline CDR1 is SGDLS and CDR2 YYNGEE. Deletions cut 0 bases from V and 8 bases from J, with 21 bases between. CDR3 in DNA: TGTGCCAGCAGCGTAGGAGTAGGTGCCGGGGAAGAGGATGAGCAGTTCTTC. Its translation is CASSVGVGAGEEDEQFF.

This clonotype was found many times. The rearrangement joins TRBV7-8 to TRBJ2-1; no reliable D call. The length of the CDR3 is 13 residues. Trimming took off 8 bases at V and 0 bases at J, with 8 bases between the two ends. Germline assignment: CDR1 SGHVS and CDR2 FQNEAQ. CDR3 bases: TGTGCCAGCGGGATGAGCTCCTACAATGAGCAGTTCTTC. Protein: CASGMSSYNEQFF. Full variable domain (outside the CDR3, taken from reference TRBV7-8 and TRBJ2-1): GAGVSQSPRYKVAKRGQDVALRCDPISGHVSLFWYQQALGQGPEFLTYFQNEAQLDKSGLPSDRFFAERPEGSVSTLKIQRTQQEDSAVYLCASGMSSYNEQFFGPGTRLTVL.

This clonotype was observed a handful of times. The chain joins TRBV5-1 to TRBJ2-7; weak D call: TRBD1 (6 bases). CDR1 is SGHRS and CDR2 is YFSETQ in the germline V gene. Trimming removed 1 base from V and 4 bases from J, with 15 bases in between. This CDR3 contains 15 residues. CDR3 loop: CASSLMRGSAYEQYF. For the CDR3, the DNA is TGCGCCAGCAGCTTGATGAGGGGGTCGGCGTACGAGCAGTACTTC.

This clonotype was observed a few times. The CDR3 DNA reads as TGTGCCAGTAGTATCCTCAAGAACTATGGCTACACCTTC. It encodes CASSILKNYGYTF. The chain has TRBV19 and TRBJ1-2, with D uncertain. Trimming cost V 3 bases and J 2 bases, with 7 bases left between them. The CDR3 extends over 13 amino acids. Germline values: CDR1 LNHDA, CDR2 SQIVND (reference sequence).

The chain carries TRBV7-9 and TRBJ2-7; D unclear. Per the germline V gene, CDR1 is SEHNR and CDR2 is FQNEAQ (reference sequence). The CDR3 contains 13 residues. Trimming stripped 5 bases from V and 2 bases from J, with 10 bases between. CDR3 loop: CASSIHGAYEQYF. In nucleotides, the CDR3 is TGTGCCAGCAGCATCCATGGAGCCTACGAGCAGTACTTC.

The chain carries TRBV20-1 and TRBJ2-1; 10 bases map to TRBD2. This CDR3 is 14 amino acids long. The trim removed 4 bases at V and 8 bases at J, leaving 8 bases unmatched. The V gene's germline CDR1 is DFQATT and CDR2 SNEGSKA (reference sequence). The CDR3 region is CSAKKREGSYEQFF. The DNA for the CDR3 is TGCAGTGCTAAAAAGCGGGAGGGTAGCTATGAGCAGTTCTTC.